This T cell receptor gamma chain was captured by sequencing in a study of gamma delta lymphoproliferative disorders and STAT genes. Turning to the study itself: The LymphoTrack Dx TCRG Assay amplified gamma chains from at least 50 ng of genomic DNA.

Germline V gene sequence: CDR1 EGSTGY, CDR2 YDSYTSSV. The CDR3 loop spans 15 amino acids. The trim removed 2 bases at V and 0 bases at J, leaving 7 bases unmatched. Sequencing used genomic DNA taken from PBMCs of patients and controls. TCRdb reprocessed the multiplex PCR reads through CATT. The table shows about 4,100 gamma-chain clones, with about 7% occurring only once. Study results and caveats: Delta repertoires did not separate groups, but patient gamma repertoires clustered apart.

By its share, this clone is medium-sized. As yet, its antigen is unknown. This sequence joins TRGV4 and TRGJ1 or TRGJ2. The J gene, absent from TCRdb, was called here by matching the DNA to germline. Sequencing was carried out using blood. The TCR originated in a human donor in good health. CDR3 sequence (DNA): TGTGCCACCTGGGATGTGGTGTCGAATTATTATAAGAAACTCTTT. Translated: CATWDVVSNYYKKLF.